This T cell receptor beta chain comes out of a study of CD8 T cells in ankylosing spondylitis. Study-level points and caveats: The study looked at matched synovial fluid samples from ankylosing spondylitis patients. Disease-linked clones were reported to be significantly enriched there.

Of note for this clonotype: Its target is unknown.

Using quantitative 5'-RACE with molecular barcodes, the authors made TCR beta libraries. From the 5' RACE reads, TCRdb called clonotypes with MiXCR, one entry per CDR3 protein. The sample holds 300,000 to 400,000 distinct CDR3 sequences, over 12% seen once. CDR1 MDHEN and CDR2 SYDVKM come from the germline V gene. This CDR3 region has 13 residues. Trimming took 5 bases from V and 6 from J, leaving 13 bases between them. This rearrangement joins TRBV28 to TRBJ1-1; D is uncertain. The TCR originated in a male donor with ankylosing spondylitis or in good health (not recorded which). The material sequenced was blood, either unsorted or a sorted T cell fraction (not recorded which). This CDR3 is CASSLGSAPEAFF. The CDR3 DNA sequence: TGTGCCAGCAGTCTCGGGAGCGCACCTGAAGCTTTCTTT.